This T cell receptor beta chain was recovered during a study of blood T cell repertoires in COVID-19. Overall study context: The United States, Italy and Spain provided the acute and convalescent COVID-19 samples. PBMCs, B-cell-depleted T cells, or T cells provided the cDNA or gDNA that made up the material.

Profiled with immunoSEQ multiplex PCR; TCRdb holds only in-frame clones, not every one. The data hold over 200,000 clones, with 84% observed a single time. Categorization into cohorts depended on clinical history that participants reported. Recovery among Cohort 3 donors was established by two negative PCRs, clearance, or symptom resolution. The germline gives CDR1 ENHRY, CDR2 SYGVKD. The CDR3 is made up of 14 amino acids. V was pared by 11 bases and J by 6 bases, with 14 bases of the junction left unmatched. The chain employs TRBV10-3 and TRBJ2-7; 9 nucleotides align to TRBD2. Sample: PBMCs or T cells enriched from blood (not recorded which). The source is a man aged 55 to 70 who had recovered from COVID-19. Here the CDR3 DNA reads TGTGCCGCTGAATCCGGGACTAGCAGTTCCGAGCAGTACTTC. This sequence encodes CAAESGTSSSEQYF.